This TCR beta chain is drawn from a study of blood T cell repertoires in COVID-19. For the study at large: The analysed material was cDNA or gDNA that came from T cells, B-cell-depleted T cells, or PBMCs.

While infection was still active, Seattle patients were enrolled and then followed longitudinally. This clone appeared a few times. Produced via immunoSEQ multiplex PCR; TCRdb's table is partial and in-frame only. Of 300,000 to 400,000 clones in the sample, about nine tenths were seen once. This CDR3 comprises 17 residues. Sequenced sample: peripheral blood. This clonotype was sampled from a woman aged 45 to 65 with COVID-19, enrolled during active disease. J is TRBJ1-5 and V is TRBV12-1; the table's D gene call, TRBD1, was not cross checked with the DNA. TRBV12-1 is an annotated pseudogene. CDR3 loop: CASSLPDSDYSNQPQHF. Written as DNA, the CDR3 is TGTGCCAGCAGCTTACCGGACAGCGATTATAGCAATCAGCCCCAGCATTTT.